These T cell receptor beta chains were read from a single sample in a study of glioma-infiltrating T cells after dendritic cell vaccination. Profiled with immunoSEQ multiplex PCR; TCRdb holds only in-frame clones, not every one. The repertoire holds around 100,000 clones, with more than 80% as singletons. This specimen consisted of blood, obtained before dendritic cell vaccination. The receptors derive from a human donor with glioblastoma. Each CDR3 is given with its conserved first and last residue. The D gene is left open where the match is weak. Expanded clones get a size class; other rows say once, few or many, or leave the size out.

j_gene,abundance,v_gene,d_gene,CDR3nt,CDR3aa
TRBJ1-4,-,TRBV30,-,TGTGCCTGGAGTACAGGGACGGTTAATGAACTGTTTTTT,CAWSTGTVNELFF
TRBJ1-5,once,TRBV18,-,TGTGCCAGCTCACCACAGGCAGGGGACGCTCAGCCCCAGCATTTT,CASSPQAGDAQPQHF
TRBJ2-1,-,TRBV6-1,TRBD2,TGTGCCAGCAGCCGACTAGCGTCCTCCTACAATGAGCAGTTCTTC,CASSRLASSYNEQFF
TRBJ1-6,-,TRBV11-3,-,TGTGCCAGCAGCCCCACGCCGGAACAGGGTTTCCACCTCCACTTT,CASSPTPEQGFHLHF
TRBJ1-2,-,TRBV7-9,-,TGTGCCAGCAGCTTCCCGGACAGTTTTAACTATGGCTACACCTTC,CASSFPDSFNYGYTF
TRBJ2-5,-,TRBV10-1,TRBD1,TGCGCCAGCAGTGGCAGGGGGCTGAAGACCCAGTACTTC,CASSGRGLKTQYF
TRBJ1-6,-,TRBV7-9,-,TGTGCCAGCAGCTTACGGACTGGAAATTCACCCCTCCACTTT,CASSLRTGNSPLHF
TRBJ2-7,-,TRBV2,TRBD2,TGTGCCAGCATGAGCGGGGCCTCATCCTACGAGCAGTACTTC,CASMSGASSYEQYF
TRBJ2-3,-,TRBV6-1,-,TGTGCCAGCAGTTTAGTTAGCACAGATACGCAGTATTTT,CASSLVSTDTQYF
TRBJ2-1,-,TRBV4-3,-,TGCGCCAGCGGGGGGATTTACAATGAGCAGTTCTTC,CASGGIYNEQFF
TRBJ2-7,-,TRBV5-5,-,TGTGCCAGCAGTTGGGGGCCTACCTACGAGCAGTACTTC,CASSWGPTYEQYF
TRBJ1-3,-,TRBV18,-,TGTGCCAGCTCACCGCCACAGTCTGGAAACACCATATATTTT,CASSPPQSGNTIYF
TRBJ1-3,-,TRBV30,-,TGTGCCTGGGCAGCGGTCTCTGGAAACACCATATATTTT,CAWAAVSGNTIYF
TRBJ2-7,-,TRBV18,TRBD1,TGTGCCAGCTCACCATCGACAGGGGCCTACGAGCAGTACTTC,CASSPSTGAYEQYF
TRBJ1-4,once,TRBV28,-,TGTGCCAGCAGTACCACGGGGTATGGAGTTGAAAAACTGTTTTTT,CASSTTGYGVEKLFF
TRBJ2-4,-,TRBV7-8,-,TGTGCCAGCAGCTGGCAGGAAAACATTCAGTACTTC,CASSWQENIQYF
TRBJ1-4,-,TRBV18,-,TGTGCCAGCTCAACCAACCGGGCTAATGAAAAACTGTTTTTT,CASSTNRANEKLFF
TRBJ1-2,-,TRBV11-2,-,TGTGCCAGCAGTCTGGGGGCGGACTATGGCTACACCTTC,CASSLGADYGYTF
TRBJ2-3,-,TRBV9,TRBD2,TGTGCCAGCAGCGTAGAGGGTAATAGCGGGGCGGTCGCAGATACGCAGTATTTT,CASSVEGNSGAVADTQYF
TRBJ2-1,once,TRBV27,-,TGTGCCAGCAGCCCCGGGTCCTACAATGAGCAGTTCTTC,CASSPGSYNEQFF
TRBJ1-2,-,TRBV15,TRBD1,TGTGCCACCTGGGGCCGTCGGCCCGGGACAGGGGGGCTTGGCTACACCTTC,CATWGRRPGTGGLGYTF
TRBJ1-1,-,TRBV7-9,-,TGTGCCAGCAGCTTTCGAGGGAACACTGAAGCTTTCTTT,CASSFRGNTEAFF
TRBJ2-7,once,TRBV30,-,TGTGCCTGGAGTGTAGACATTTCCTACGAGCAGTACTTC,CAWSVDISYEQYF
TRBJ2-7,-,TRBV9,-,TGTGCCAGCAGCGTAGGTCCCATGAGCTCCTACGAGCAGTACTTC,CASSVGPMSSYEQYF
TRBJ1-2,-,TRBV7-2,-,TGTGCCAGCAGCTTAACAGGGTATAACTATGGCTACACCTTC,CASSLTGYNYGYTF
TRBJ2-1,-,TRBV29-1,TRBD1,TGCAGCGTTGGCGGTACGACAGGGGCCAACAATGAGCAGTTCTTC,CSVGGTTGANNEQFF
TRBJ2-1,-,TRBV6-5,TRBD1,TGTGCCAGCAGTTACTTACAGGGGGCATACAATGAGCAGTTCTTC,CASSYLQGAYNEQFF
TRBJ1-1,once,TRBV7-3,-,TGTGCCAGCAGCTTACTCGGGGGGCGAGACACTGAAGCTTTCTTT,CASSLLGGRDTEAFF
TRBJ2-7,-,TRBV30,TRBD2,TGTGCCTGGAGTGTTAAGTTTAGCGGGGAGTCCTACGAGCAGTACTTC,CAWSVKFSGESYEQYF
TRBJ1-1,-,TRBV11-3,TRBD1,TGTGCCAGCCGGACAGGGTCTTATCCGGGTACTGAAGCTTTCTTT,CASRTGSYPGTEAFF
TRBJ1-3,-,TRBV30,-,TGTGCCTGGAGTGTACTCCGTTCCTCTGGAAACACCATATATTTT,CAWSVLRSSGNTIYF
TRBJ2-7,-,TRBV4-2,TRBD2,TGTGCCAGCAGCCAAGCGGGCGGGGGGGCCGGGTACGAGCAGTACTTC,CASSQAGGGAGYEQYF
TRBJ1-2,-,TRBV30,-,TGTGCCTGGAGTGTATGGGACACACACTATGGCTACACCTTC,CAWSVWDTHYGYTF
TRBJ1-1,-,TRBV9,-,TGTGCCAGCAGCGGCCGGGCAGGGGAAGCTTTCTTT,CASSGRAGEAFF
TRBJ2-2,-,TRBV5-6,-,TGTGCCAGCAGCTTAGGACTGAACACCGGGGAGCTGTTTTTT,CASSLGLNTGELFF
TRBJ2-2,-,TRBV5-4,TRBD2,TGTGCCAGCAGCTTGGCCGGTCGCGGGGGGACCGGGGAGCTGTTTTTT,CASSLAGRGGTGELFF
TRBJ1-2,-,TRBV7-2,-,TGTGCCAGCAGCTTAGGTGGCACCCAGAATGACTACACCTTC,CASSLGGTQNDYTF
TRBJ2-5,-,TRBV6-6,TRBD1,TGTGCCAGCAGTTACACCTCAGGGGGAGAGACCCAGTACTTC,CASSYTSGGETQYF
TRBJ2-4,few,TRBV19,TRBD1,TGTGCCAGTAGTAAGGGTAAGAACAGGGGAGATTCCCGTCGGCTAGCCAAAAACATTCAGTACTTC,CASSKGKNRGDSRRLAKNIQYF
TRBJ2-7,-,TRBV7-9,TRBD1,TGTGCCAGCAGCTCCCCTGGACAGGGCTACGAGCAGTACTTC,CASSSPGQGYEQYF